This passage covers 4 T cell receptor beta chains from one sample sequenced in a study of OX40 agonist ivuxolimab in advanced cancers. Using immunoSEQ multiplex PCR, the repertoire was profiled, and TCRdb retains in-frame clones only, with some absent. The repertoire holds 98,000 or so clones, with more than 85% as singletons. This material consisted of CD4+ or CD8+ T cells sorted from blood, taken in a trial of the OX40 agonist ivuxolimab. These receptors were collected from an adult with an advanced solid tumor such as melanoma, head and neck, liver or kidney cancer.

The CDR3 DNA reads as TGTGCCAGCAGCTTGGCGGGACTAGCGGGAGCTCGGTCCTACGAGCAGTACGTC. This encodes CASSLAGLAGARSYEQYV. The V call is TRBV5-6, the J call TRBJ2-7, with 14 bases lining up with TRBD2. Germline CDR1 SGHDT, CDR2 YYEEEE. The length of the CDR3 is 18 residues. The ends lost 0 bases at V and 1 base at J; junction bases unmatched: 6.

The chain combines TRBV6-5 with TRBJ2-5, with a possible D match to TRBD2 (6 bases). The CDR3 length is 14 residues. Germline V CDR1 and CDR2: MNHEY, SVGAGI. Trimming pared 2 bases from V and 4 bases from J, leaving 11 bases between. CDR3 nucleotides: TGTGCCAGCAGTTACAAGGTGGGGGGAGAGACCCAGTACTTC. It is translated as CASSYKVGGETQYF.

The V call is TRBV27, the J call TRBJ1-3; possible D gene TRBD1, 6 bases. V was trimmed by 5 bases and J by 0 bases, leaving 14 bases between them. This CDR3 spans 16 amino acids. Germline loops: CDR1 MNHEY, CDR2 SMNVEV (reference sequence). The CDR3 nucleotides read TGTGCCAGCAGTCGGGGGACATTGAGCTCTGGAAACACCATATATTTT. This codes for CASSRGTLSSGNTIYF.

The chain recombines TRBV2 with TRBJ1-1; 7 nucleotides align to TRBD1. J gave up 0 bases and V 1 base, and 14 bases lay outside the gene matches. The germline CDR1 and CDR2 sequences are SNHLY and FYNNEI. The CDR3 extends over 19 amino acids. The CDR3 reads CASSEGRGTAQLVNTEAFF. DNA for the CDR3: TGTGCCAGCAGTGAAGGTAGGGGGACAGCTCAATTAGTGAACACTGAAGCTTTCTTT. Using reference TRBV2 and TRBJ1-1 for the parts outside the CDR3, the full variable domain is EPEVTQTPSHQVTQMGQEVILRCVPISNHLYFYWYRQILGQKVEFLVSFYNNEISEKSEIFDDQFSVERPDGSNFTLKIRSTKLEDSAMYFCASSEGRGTAQLVNTEAFFGQGTRLTVV.